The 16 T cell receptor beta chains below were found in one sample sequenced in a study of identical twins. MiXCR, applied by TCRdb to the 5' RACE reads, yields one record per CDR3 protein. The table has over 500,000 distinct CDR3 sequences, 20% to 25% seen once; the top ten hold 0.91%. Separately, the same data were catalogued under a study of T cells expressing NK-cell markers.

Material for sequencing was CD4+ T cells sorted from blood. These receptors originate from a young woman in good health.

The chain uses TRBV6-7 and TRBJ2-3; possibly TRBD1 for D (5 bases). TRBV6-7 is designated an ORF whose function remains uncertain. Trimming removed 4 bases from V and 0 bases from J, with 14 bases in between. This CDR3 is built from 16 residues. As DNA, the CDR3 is TGTGCCAGCAGTTCTACAGGCGGAACTAGCACAGATACGCAGTATTTT. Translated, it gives CASSSTGGTSTDTQYF.

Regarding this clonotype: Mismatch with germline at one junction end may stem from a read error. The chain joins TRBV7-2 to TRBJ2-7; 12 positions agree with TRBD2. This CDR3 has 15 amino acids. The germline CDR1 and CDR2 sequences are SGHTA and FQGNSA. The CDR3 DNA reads TGTGCCAGCAGCCTACGGACTAGCGGGAAATACGAGCAGCACTTC. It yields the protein CASSLRTSGKYEQHF.

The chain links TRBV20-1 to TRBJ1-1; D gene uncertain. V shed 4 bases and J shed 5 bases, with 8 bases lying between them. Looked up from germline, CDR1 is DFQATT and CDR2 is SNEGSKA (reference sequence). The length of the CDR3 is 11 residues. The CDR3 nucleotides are TGCAGTGCTATGATTCGGACTGAAGCTTTCTTT. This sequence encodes CSAMIRTEAFF.

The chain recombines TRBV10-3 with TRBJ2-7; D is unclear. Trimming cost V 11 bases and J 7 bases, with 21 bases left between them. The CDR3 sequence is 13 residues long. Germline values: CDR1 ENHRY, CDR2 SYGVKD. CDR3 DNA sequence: TGTGCCTCCGTTGGTGGGCGGTTCAGGGAGCAGTACTTC. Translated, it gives CASVGGRFREQYF.

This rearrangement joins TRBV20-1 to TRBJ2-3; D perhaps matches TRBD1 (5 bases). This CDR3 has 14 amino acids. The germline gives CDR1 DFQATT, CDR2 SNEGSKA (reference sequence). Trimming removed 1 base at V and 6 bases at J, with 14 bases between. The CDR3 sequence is CSARARVRADTQYF. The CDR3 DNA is TGCAGTGCTAGAGCCCGGGTCAGGGCTGATACGCAGTATTTT.

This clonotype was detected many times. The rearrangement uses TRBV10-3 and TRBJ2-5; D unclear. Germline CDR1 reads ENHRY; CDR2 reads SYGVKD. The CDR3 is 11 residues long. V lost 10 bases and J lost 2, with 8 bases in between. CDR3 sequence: CATTEQETQYF. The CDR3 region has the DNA TGTGCCACCACCGAGCAAGAGACCCAGTACTTC.

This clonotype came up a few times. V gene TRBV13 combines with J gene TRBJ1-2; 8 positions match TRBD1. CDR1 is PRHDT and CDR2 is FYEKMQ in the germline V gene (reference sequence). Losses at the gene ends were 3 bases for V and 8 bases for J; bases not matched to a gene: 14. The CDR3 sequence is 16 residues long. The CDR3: CASSLQGASVLYGYTF. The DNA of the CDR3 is TGTGCCAGCAGCTTGCAGGGGGCGTCTGTGCTTTACGGCTACACCTTC.

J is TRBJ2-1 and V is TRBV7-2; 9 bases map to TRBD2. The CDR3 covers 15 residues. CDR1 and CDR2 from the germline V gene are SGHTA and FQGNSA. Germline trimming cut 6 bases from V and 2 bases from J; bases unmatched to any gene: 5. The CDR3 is CASRELAGAYNEQFF. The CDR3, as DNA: TGTGCCAGCAGGGAACTAGCGGGCGCCTACAATGAGCAGTTCTTC.

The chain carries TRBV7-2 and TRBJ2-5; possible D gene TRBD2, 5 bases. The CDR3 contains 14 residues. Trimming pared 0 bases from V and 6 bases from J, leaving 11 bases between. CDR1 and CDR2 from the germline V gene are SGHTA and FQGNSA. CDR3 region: CASSLAEGLQTQYF. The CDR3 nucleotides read TGTGCCAGCAGCTTAGCCGAGGGATTGCAGACCCAGTACTTC.

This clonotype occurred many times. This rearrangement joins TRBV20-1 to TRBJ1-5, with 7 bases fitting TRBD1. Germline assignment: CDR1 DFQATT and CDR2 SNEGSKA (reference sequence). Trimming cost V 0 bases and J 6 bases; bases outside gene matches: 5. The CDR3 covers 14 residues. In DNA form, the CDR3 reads TGCAGTGCTAGAGATTTGCAGGGGGGTCAGCCCCAGCATTTT. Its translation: CSARDLQGGQPQHF.

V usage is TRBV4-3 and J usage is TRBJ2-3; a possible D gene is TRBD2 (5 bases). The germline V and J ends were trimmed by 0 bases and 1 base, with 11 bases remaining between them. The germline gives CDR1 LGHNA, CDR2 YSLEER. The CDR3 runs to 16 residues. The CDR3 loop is CASSQDSSGRTDTQYF. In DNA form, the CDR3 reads TGCGCCAGCAGCCAAGATTCGAGCGGACGCACAGATACGCAGTATTTT.

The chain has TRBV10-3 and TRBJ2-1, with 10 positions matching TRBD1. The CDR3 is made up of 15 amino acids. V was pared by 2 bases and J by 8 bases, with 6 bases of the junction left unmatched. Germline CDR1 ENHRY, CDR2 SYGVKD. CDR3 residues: CAISEVGQGNYEQFF. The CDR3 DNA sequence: TGTGCCATCAGTGAGGTGGGACAGGGGAACTATGAGCAGTTCTTC.

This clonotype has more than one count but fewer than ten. The CDR3 DNA sequence: TGCAGCGTTGTAGGCGGGCACACAGATACGCAGTATTTT. Encoded protein: CSVVGGHTDTQYF. The V gene is TRBV29-1, the J gene TRBJ2-3, with TRBD2 as a possible D gene (5 bases). Trimming removed 4 bases from V and 2 bases from J, with 10 bases in between. The CDR3 length is 13 residues. From germline, CDR1 is SQVTM and CDR2 ANQGSEA.

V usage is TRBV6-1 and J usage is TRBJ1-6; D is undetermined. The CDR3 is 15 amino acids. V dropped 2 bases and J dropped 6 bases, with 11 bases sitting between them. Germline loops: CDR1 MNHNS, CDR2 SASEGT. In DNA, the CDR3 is TGTGCCAGCAGTGAATTCGCAGTTCCTAATTCACCCCTCCACTTT. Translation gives CASSEFAVPNSPLHF.

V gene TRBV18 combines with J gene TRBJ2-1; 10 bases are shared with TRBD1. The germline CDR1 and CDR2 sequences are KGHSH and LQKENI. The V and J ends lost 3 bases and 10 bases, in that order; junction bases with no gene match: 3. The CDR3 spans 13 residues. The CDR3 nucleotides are TGTGCCAGCTCACCGGGGACAGGGGACGAGCAGTTCTTC. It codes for CASSPGTGDEQFF.

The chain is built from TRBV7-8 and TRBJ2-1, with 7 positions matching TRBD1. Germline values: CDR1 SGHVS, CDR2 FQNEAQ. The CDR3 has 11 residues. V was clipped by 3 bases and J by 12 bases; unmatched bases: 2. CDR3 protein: CASSFRDRQFF. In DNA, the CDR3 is TGTGCCAGCAGCTTCCGGGACAGGCAGTTCTTC.